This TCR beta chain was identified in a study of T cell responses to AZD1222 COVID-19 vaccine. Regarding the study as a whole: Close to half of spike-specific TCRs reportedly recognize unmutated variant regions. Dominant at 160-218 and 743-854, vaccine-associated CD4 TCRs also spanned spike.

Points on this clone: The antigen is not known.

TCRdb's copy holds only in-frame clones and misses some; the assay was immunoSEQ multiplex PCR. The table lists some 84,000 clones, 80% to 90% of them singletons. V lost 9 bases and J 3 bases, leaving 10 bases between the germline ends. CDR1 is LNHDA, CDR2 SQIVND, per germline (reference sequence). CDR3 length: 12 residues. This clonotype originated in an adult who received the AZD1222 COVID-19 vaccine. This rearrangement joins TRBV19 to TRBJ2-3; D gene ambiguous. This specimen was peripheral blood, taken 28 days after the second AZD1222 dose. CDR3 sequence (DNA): TGTGCCAGCCTCAAAAGTACAGATACGCAGTATTTT. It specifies CASLKSTDTQYF. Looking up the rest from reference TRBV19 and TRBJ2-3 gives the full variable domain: DGGITQSPKYLFRKEGQNVTLSCEQNLNHDAMYWYRQDPGQGLRLIYYSQIVNDFQKGDIAEGYSVSREKKESFPLTVTSAQKNPTAFYLCASLKSTDTQYFGPGTRLTVL.